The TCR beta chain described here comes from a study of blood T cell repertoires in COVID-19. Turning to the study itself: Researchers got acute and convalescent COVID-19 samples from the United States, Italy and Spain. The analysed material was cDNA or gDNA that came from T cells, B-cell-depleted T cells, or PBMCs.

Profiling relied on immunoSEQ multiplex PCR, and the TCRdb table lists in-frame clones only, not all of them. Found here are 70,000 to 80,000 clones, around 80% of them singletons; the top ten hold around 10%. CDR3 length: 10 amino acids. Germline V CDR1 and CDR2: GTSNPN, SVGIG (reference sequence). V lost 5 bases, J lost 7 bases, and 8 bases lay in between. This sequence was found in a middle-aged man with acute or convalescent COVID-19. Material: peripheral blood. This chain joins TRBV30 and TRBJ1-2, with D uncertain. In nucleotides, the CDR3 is TGTGCCTGGGGGGTGGCTGGCTACACCTTC. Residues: CAWGVAGYTF.